This T cell receptor (beta chain) is from a study of blood T cells in healthy people across ages. Primers used in a second PCR of roughly 6 to 11 cycles were a sample-barcoded 5' primer and a J-beta primer mix. TCRdb re-derived calls from the 5' RACE reads in MiXCR, one entry per CDR3 protein. The data contain around 1,600,000 distinct CDR3 sequences, around 40% of them singletons. V gave up 7 bases and J gave up 2 bases, with 18 bases separating them. This CDR3 is built from 15 residues. V and J are TRBV12-3 or TRBV12-4 and TRBJ2-7; tentatively, D is TRBD2 (5 bases). The sample was blood. The TCR was taken from a young woman in good health. CDR3 in DNA: TGTGCCAGCACCTACGGGAAAACAGCTACCTACGAGCAGTACTTC. Amino acid sequence: CASTYGKTATYEQYF.